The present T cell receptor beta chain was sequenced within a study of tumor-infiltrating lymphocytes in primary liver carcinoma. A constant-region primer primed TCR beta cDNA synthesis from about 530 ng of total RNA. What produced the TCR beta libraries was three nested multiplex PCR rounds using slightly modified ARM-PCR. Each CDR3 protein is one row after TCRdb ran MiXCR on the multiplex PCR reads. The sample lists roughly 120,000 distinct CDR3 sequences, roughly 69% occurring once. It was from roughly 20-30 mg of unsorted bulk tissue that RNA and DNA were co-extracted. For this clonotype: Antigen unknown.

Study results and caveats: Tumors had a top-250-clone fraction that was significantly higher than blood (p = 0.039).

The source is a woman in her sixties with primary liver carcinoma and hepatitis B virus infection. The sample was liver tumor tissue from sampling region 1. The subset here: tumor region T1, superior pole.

The CDR3 protein is CASSRTSVSGHEQFF. Written as DNA, the CDR3 is TGTGCCAGCAGCCGCACTAGCGTGAGTGGTCATGAGCAGTTCTTC. The chain recombines TRBV11-3 with TRBJ2-1; 7 bases line up with TRBD2. The germline CDR1 and CDR2 sequences are SGHNT and YENEEA. The CDR3 sequence is 15 residues long. V was pared by 5 bases and J by 8 bases, with 12 bases of the junction left unmatched.